The 15 T cell receptor beta chains below come from one sample, sequenced in a study of blood T cell repertoires in COVID-19. Generated by immunoSEQ multiplex PCR, the TCRdb table keeps only in-frame clones and is missing some. This sample yields approximately 190,000 clones, of which about 80% are seen a single time; around 6.9% belongs to the top ten. Source material: peripheral blood. The receptors stem from a man in his sixties with acute or convalescent COVID-19.

The gene calls are TRBV5-6 and TRBJ2-3; D perhaps matches TRBD2 (6 bases). V was shortened by 5 bases and J by 0 bases, with 16 bases between the two germline ends. The germline gives CDR1 SGHDT, CDR2 YYEEEE. The length of the CDR3 is 16 residues. The CDR3 nucleotides read TGTGCCAGCAGTCCGGGACTGGCCAGTAGCACAGATACGCAGTATTTT. This codes for CASSPGLASSTDTQYF.

J is TRBJ1-1 and V is TRBV5-1, with D possibly being TRBD1 (6 bases). This CDR3 region has 13 residues. Trimming cost V 3 bases and J 5 bases, with 11 bases left between them. Germline-derived CDR1 and CDR2 are SGHRS and YFSETQ. The CDR3 DNA is TGCGCCAGCAGCTACAGGGAAGCGACTGAAGCTTTCTTT. It yields the protein CASSYREATEAFF. Variable domain in full (rest from reference TRBV5-1 and TRBJ1-1): KAGVTQTPRYLIKTRGQQVTLSCSPISGHRSVSWYQQTPGQGLQFLFEYFSETQRNKGNFPGRFSGRQFSNSRSEMNVSTLELGDSALYLCASSYREATEAFFGQGTRLTVV.

This chain links TRBV10-3 with TRBJ2-5; weak D call: TRBD2 (6 bases). Germline V gene lookup returns CDR1 ENHRY and CDR2 SYGVKD. V was trimmed by 10 bases and J by 5 bases, leaving 14 bases between them. The CDR3 consists of 12 residues. CDR3 in amino acids: CASGNLGETQYF. The CDR3 DNA reads TGTGCCAGCGGGAATCTGGGCGAGACCCAGTACTTC.

V and J are TRBV6-2 or TRBV6-3 and TRBJ2-1; 9 bases map to TRBD1. The CDR3 sequence is 15 residues long. Germline assignment: CDR1 MNHEY and CDR2 SVGEGT. The V segment lost 5 bases and the J segment 9 bases; nucleotides outside the gene matches: 11. This CDR3 reads CASSGWDRAMGEQFF. CDR3 sequence (DNA): TGTGCCAGCAGTGGATGGGACAGGGCCATGGGTGAGCAGTTCTTC.

The chain carries TRBV2 and TRBJ1-1; D may be TRBD1 (5 bases). Per the germline V gene, CDR1 is SNHLY and CDR2 is FYNNEI. V was pared by 5 bases and J by 4 bases, with 17 bases between. The CDR3 totals 15 residues. The CDR3 DNA sequence: TGTGCCAGCAGTTTACAAGGCCTCGGGGGCACTGAAGCTTTCTTT. It encodes CASSLQGLGGTEAFF.

The CDR3 bases are TGCGCCAGCAGCCTGGACAGTTCCGGTGAAGCTTTCTTT. Translation gives CASSLDSSGEAFF. The chain joins TRBV5-1 to TRBJ1-1, with D possibly being TRBD1 (6 bases). Germline values: CDR1 SGHRS, CDR2 YFSETQ. CDR3 length equals 13 residues. With 4 bases removed from V and 7 bases from J, the gap between germline ends came to 14 bases.

The V and J genes are TRBV4-1 and TRBJ1-1, with a weak D call TRBD1 (5 bases). The V end lost 2 bases, the J end lost 1 base, and 20 bases lay between the germline ends. Germline CDR1 MGHRA, CDR2 YSYEKL. This CDR3 is 18 amino acids long. CDR3 protein: CASSQSASFREGNTEAFF. The CDR3 coding sequence is TGCGCCAGCAGCCAATCCGCCTCCTTCAGGGAAGGGAACACTGAAGCTTTCTTT.

The chain is built from TRBV4-1 and TRBJ2-7, with D possibly TRBD2 on 7 matching bases. Germline CDR1 reads MGHRA; CDR2 reads YSYEKL. Trimming took off 1 base at V and 1 base at J, with 20 bases between the two ends. This CDR3 comprises 18 residues. The CDR3 is CASSQVRGGGLSSYEQYF. DNA for the CDR3: TGCGCCAGCAGCCAAGTTAGGGGGGGCGGACTATCTTCCTACGAGCAGTACTTC.

The V gene is TRBV5-1, the J gene TRBJ1-2, with 9 bases matching TRBD1. V gave up 0 bases and J gave up 4 bases; unmatched junction bases: 10. Germline V CDR1 and CDR2: SGHRS, YFSETQ. The CDR3 extends over 17 amino acids. CDR3 residues: CASSLEGQGLRGYGYTF. The DNA of the CDR3 is TGCGCCAGCAGCTTGGAGGGACAGGGTTTGAGGGGCTATGGCTACACCTTC. Looking up the rest from reference TRBV5-1 and TRBJ1-2 gives the full variable domain: KAGVTQTPRYLIKTRGQQVTLSCSPISGHRSVSWYQQTPGQGLQFLFEYFSETQRNKGNFPGRFSGRQFSNSRSEMNVSTLELGDSALYLCASSLEGQGLRGYGYTFGSGTRLTVV.

J is TRBJ1-2 and V is TRBV7-2; D may be TRBD1 (5 bases). Germline values: CDR1 SGHTA, CDR2 FQGNSA. V was shortened by 2 bases and J by 2 bases, with 18 bases between the two germline ends. CDR3 length equals 17 residues. The CDR3 region is CASSLPATGAGNYGYTF. Here the CDR3 DNA reads TGTGCCAGCAGCTTACCCGCCACCGGTGCAGGGAACTATGGCTACACCTTC.

V usage is TRBV11-2 and J usage is TRBJ2-1; TRBD2 agrees at 10 bases. Unmatched junction bases numbered 20, after V lost 3 bases and J lost 12 bases. Germline V CDR1 and CDR2: SGHAT, FQNNGV. The CDR3 contains 18 residues. The CDR3 DNA sequence: TGTGCCAGCAGCTTGACTGGCAGTCCGGGACTAGCGCCTGGAGGGCAGTTCTTC. This translates into CASSLTGSPGLAPGGQFF.

This sequence joins TRBV6-1 and TRBJ2-2; tentative D call: TRBD2 (6 bases). The CDR3 runs to 17 residues. Trimming stripped 3 bases from V and 9 bases from J, with 23 bases between. Germline values: CDR1 MNHNS, CDR2 SASEGT. The CDR3 reads CASSEGDSPPVIWELFF. The CDR3 DNA sequence: TGTGCCAGCAGTGAGGGGGACTCCCCACCGGTGATTTGGGAGCTGTTTTTT.

The chain carries TRBV3-1 (or the pseudogene TRBV3-2) and TRBJ1-1, with D tentatively TRBD1 (6 bases). Germline V CDR1 and CDR2: LGHDT, YNNKEL (reference sequence). This CDR3 spans 12 amino acids. V lost 0 bases, J lost 11 bases, and 10 bases lay in between. The DNA for the CDR3 is TGTGCCAGCAGCCAAGATAGGCAGGGGGCTTTCTTT. Its protein product is CASSQDRQGAFF.

This clone has a single count. V is TRBV6-2 or TRBV6-3 and J is TRBJ1-2; D is possibly TRBD1 (5 bases). The V and J ends lost 4 bases and 7 bases respectively, with 22 bases between them. This CDR3 has 16 amino acids. The germline CDR1 and CDR2 sequences are MNHEY and SVGEGT. The CDR3 DNA follows: TGTGCCAGCAGTTTTCGCGTAGATAAAGGGGAAGCTGGCTACACCTTC. Its translation is CASSFRVDKGEAGYTF.

The chain joins TRBV27 to TRBJ1-6, with 8 bases fitting TRBD1. V was clipped by 5 bases and J by 7 bases; unmatched bases: 10. There are 16 residues in the CDR3. Per the germline V gene, CDR1 is MNHEY and CDR2 is SMNVEV (reference sequence). The CDR3 DNA sequence: TGTGCCAGCAGTCCTCCCCTCAGGGGGCCCAATTCACCCCTCCACTTT. This codes for CASSPPLRGPNSPLHF.